What follows are 15 T cell receptor beta chains derived from one specimen sequenced in a study of stem cell transplantation in POMP-related autoinflammatory disease. Only in-frame clones appear in the TCRdb table, and some are missing; sequencing was by immunoSEQ multiplex PCR. The table includes over 60,000 clones, under 95% detected once. The starting material was CD4+ T cells from PBMCs, obtained after stem cell transplantation. All receptors derive from a human patient with POMP-related autoinflammation and immune dysregulation (PRAID). Some of the T cells might come from the graft donor.

V gene TRBV24-1 combines with J gene TRBJ1-5; D is possibly TRBD1 (6 bases). The germline V gene has CDR1 KGHDR and CDR2 SFDVKD. CDR3 length equals 16 residues. The V end was cut by 5 bases, the J end by 4 bases, with 17 bases between. For the CDR3, the DNA is TGTGCCACCAGTGGGTCCGGGGGGCGGGGGAATCAGCCCCAGCATTTT. Translating gives CATSGSGGRGNQPQHF.

This clone came up once. The chain couples TRBV5-4 to TRBJ1-1; D not certain. Germline-derived CDR1 and CDR2 are SGHNT and YYREEE (reference sequence). The length of the CDR3 is 14 residues. V dropped 0 bases and J dropped 0 bases, with 6 bases sitting between them. This CDR3 reads CASSLATMNTEAFF. The CDR3 nucleotides are TGTGCCAGCAGCTTGGCTACGATGAACACTGAAGCTTTCTTT.

This clone is a singleton in its sample. This chain joins TRBV5-4 and TRBJ2-7, with 7 bases identical to TRBD1. V gave up 4 bases and J gave up 3 bases; unmatched junction bases: 10. In germline, CDR1 is SGHNT, CDR2 YYREEE (reference sequence). This CDR3 has 15 amino acids. The CDR3 sequence: CASSRPGTDYYEQYF. CDR3 coding DNA: TGTGCCAGCAGCCGGCCCGGGACAGATTACTACGAGCAGTACTTC.

The chain recombines TRBV10-3 with TRBJ2-5; D is unresolved. Trimming removed 5 bases from V and 4 bases from J, with 14 bases in between. Germline values: CDR1 ENHRY, CDR2 SYGVKD. The CDR3 consists of 14 residues. CDR3 protein: CAISPSHPGETQYF. CDR3 DNA sequence: TGTGCCATCAGTCCCTCACACCCCGGAGAGACCCAGTACTTC.

V and J are TRBV30 and TRBJ1-2; D remains ambiguous. Trimming pared 5 bases from V and 4 bases from J, leaving 14 bases between. There are 13 residues in the CDR3. CDR1 and CDR2 from the germline V gene are GTSNPN and SVGIG (reference sequence). The CDR3 nucleotides read TGTGCCTGGGGCCGAGGGTGGAGCTATGGCTACACCTTC. It yields the protein CAWGRGWSYGYTF.

This sequence joins TRBV7-2 and TRBJ2-1; 8 bases line up with TRBD2. This CDR3 region has 16 residues. J was trimmed by 9 bases and V by 3 bases; bases with no gene match: 13. Germline V lookup: CDR1 SGHTA, CDR2 FQGNSA. The CDR3 DNA sequence: TGTGCCAGCAGCTTGTCCCGGGGGGGATATTATGGTGAGCAGTTCTTC. Translated: CASSLSRGGYYGEQFF.

The gene calls are TRBV7-9 and TRBJ1-3; D is uncertain. Germline values: CDR1 SEHNR, CDR2 FQNEAQ (reference sequence). The CDR3 spans 16 residues. V lost 3 bases to trimming and J lost 3 bases, with 15 bases between them. CDR3 in DNA: TGTGCCAGCAGCTTGGGAACACGGAGCGTTGGAAACACCATATATTTT. Translating it yields CASSLGTRSVGNTIYF.

This clone was seen once. The chain recombines TRBV5-1 with TRBJ2-7; the match to TRBD1 covers 8 bases. V dropped 0 bases and J dropped 0; count of bases not matched to a gene: 11. The germline gives CDR1 SGHRS, CDR2 YFSETQ. This CDR3 has 18 residues. The CDR3 region has the DNA TGCGCCAGCAGCTTGGCTCTAGTTCCCGGGACAGGCTCCTACGAGCAGTACTTC. Encoded protein: CASSLALVPGTGSYEQYF.

This chain connects TRBV15 to TRBJ1-2, with D unclear. The V gene lost 0 bases and the J gene lost 4 bases, with 12 bases spanning the gap. There are 15 residues in the CDR3. Germline CDR1 reads LNHNV; CDR2 reads YYDKDF (reference sequence). The CDR3 DNA reads TGTGCCACCAGCAGAGATCTCTGGGATAGCTATGGCTACACCTTC. This sequence encodes CATSRDLWDSYGYTF.

This rearrangement joins TRBV24-1 to TRBJ2-3, with 9 bases matching TRBD1. V was pared by 5 bases and J by 2 bases, with 4 bases of the junction left unmatched. Per germline, CDR1 KGHDR and CDR2 SFDVKD. The CDR3 covers 15 residues. CDR3: CATSGTGGNTDTQYF. The CDR3 region has the DNA TGTGCCACCAGTGGAACAGGGGGCAACACAGATACGCAGTATTTT.

The V and J genes are TRBV6-4 and TRBJ1-1; perhaps TRBD1 as D (5 bases). Germline CDR1 is MRHNA and CDR2 is SNTAGT. The CDR3 contains 14 residues. V lost 2 bases, J lost 3 bases, and 10 bases lay in between. Here the CDR3 reads CASSDGGTHTEAFF. The CDR3 DNA follows: TGTGCCAGCAGTGACGGTGGGACCCACACTGAAGCTTTCTTT.

The genes are TRBV3-1 (or the pseudogene TRBV3-2) and TRBJ2-5, with D unclear. The CDR3 runs to 10 residues. V lost 0 bases, J lost 7 bases, and 0 bases lay in between. From germline, CDR1 is LGHDT and CDR2 YNNKEL (reference sequence). DNA for the CDR3: TGTGCCAGCAGCCAAGAGACCCAGTACTTC. As protein: CASSQETQYF.

This chain links TRBV19 with TRBJ2-1; D tentatively fits TRBD1 or TRBD2 (5 bases each). The V and J ends lost 7 bases and 10 bases respectively, with 20 bases between them. CDR1 is LNHDA, CDR2 SQIVND, per germline (reference sequence). This CDR3 is 14 amino acids long. CDR3 DNA sequence: TGTGCCAGTAATACGGGACGGATACGCGGGGAGCAGTTCTTC. This encodes CASNTGRIRGEQFF.

This clone is a singleton in its sample. V usage is TRBV21-1 and J usage is TRBJ2-7; the table's D gene call, TRBD1, was not cross checked with the DNA. TRBV21-1 is a documented pseudogene. The CDR3 sequence is 18 residues long. CDR3 nucleotides: TGTGCCAGCAGCAAAGAAAGGGGAGACAGGGGATCGACCTACGAGCAGTACGTC. The encoded protein is CASSKERGDRGSTYEQYV.

V is TRBV7-6 and J is TRBJ1-6; possible D gene TRBD1, 6 bases. The V gene's germline CDR1 is SGHVS and CDR2 FNYEAQ. Deletions cut 6 bases from V and 10 bases from J, with 16 bases between. This CDR3 is 14 amino acids long. The DNA for the CDR3 is TGTGCCAGCAGTTCGGACAGTTCACCCTCACCCCTCCACTTT. Amino acids: CASSSDSSPSPLHF.